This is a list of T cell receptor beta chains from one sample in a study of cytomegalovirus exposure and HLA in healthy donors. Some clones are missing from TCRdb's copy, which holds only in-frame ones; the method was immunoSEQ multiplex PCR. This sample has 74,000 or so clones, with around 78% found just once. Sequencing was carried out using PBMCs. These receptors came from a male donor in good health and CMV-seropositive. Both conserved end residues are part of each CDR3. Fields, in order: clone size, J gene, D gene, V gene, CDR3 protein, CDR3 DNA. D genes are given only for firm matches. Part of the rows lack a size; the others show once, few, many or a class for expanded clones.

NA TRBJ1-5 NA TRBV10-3 CAISEATDIKQPQHF TGTGCCATCAGTGAGGCGACAGATATAAAGCAGCCCCAGCATTTT
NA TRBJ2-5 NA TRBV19 CASSPGGPETQYF TGTGCCAGTAGCCCCGGGGGGCCGGAGACCCAGTACTTC
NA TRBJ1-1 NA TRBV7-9 CASSGLNTEAFF TGTGCCAGCTCGGGATTGAACACTGAAGCTTTCTTT
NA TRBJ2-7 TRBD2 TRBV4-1 CASSQTSGKVEQYF TGCGCCAGCAGTCAAACTAGCGGGAAGGTCGAGCAGTACTTC
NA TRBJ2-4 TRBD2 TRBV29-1 CSVESPSLAGGPDIQYF TGCAGCGTTGAGTCGCCGAGCCTAGCGGGGGGGCCGGACATTCAGTACTTC
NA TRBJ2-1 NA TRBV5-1 CASSLEAGSSNEQFF TGCGCCAGCAGCTTGGAAGCAGGGTCGTCCAATGAGCAGTTCTTC
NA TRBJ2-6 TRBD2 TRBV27 CASRHKAGVVMSGANVLTF TGTGCCAGCAGACACAAAGCGGGAGTAGTCATGTCTGGGGCCAACGTCCTGACTTTC
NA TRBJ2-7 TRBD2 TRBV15 CATSRGAGGPVEQYF TGTGCCACCAGCAGGGGAGCGGGAGGGCCCGTCGAGCAGTACTTC
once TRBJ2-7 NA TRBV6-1 CASSASGFYYEQYF TGTGCCAGCAGTGCTTCAGGGTTCTATTACGAGCAGTACTTC
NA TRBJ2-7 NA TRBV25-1 CASSPEGGGASYEQYF TGTGCCAGCAGTCCCGAGGGGGGGGGCGCGTCCTACGAGCAGTACTTC
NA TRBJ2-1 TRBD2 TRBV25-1 CASGLAANEQFF TGTGCCAGCGGACTAGCGGCCAATGAGCAGTTCTTC
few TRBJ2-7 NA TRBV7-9 CASSFSGPTEQYF TGTGCCAGCAGTTTCTCAGGTCCCACCGAGCAGTACTTC
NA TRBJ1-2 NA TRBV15 CATSSGRGLNYGYTF TGTGCCACCAGCAGCGGGAGGGGTCTGAACTATGGCTACACCTTC
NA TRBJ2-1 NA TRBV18 CASSPPTGYNEQFF TGTGCCAGCTCACCACCGACAGGCTACAATGAGCAGTTCTTC
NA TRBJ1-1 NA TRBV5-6 CASSPAGTGAFF TGTGCCAGCAGCCCCGCCGGGACTGGGGCTTTCTTT
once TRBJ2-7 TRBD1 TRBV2 CASNRGSEQYF TGTGCCAGCAACAGGGGATCAGAGCAGTACTTC
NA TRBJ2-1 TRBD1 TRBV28 CASSFPGGPYNEQFF TGTGCCAGCAGCTTCCCAGGGGGCCCTTACAATGAGCAGTTCTTC
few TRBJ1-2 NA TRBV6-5 CASRYDRQYGYTF TGTGCCAGCAGATACGACAGACAGTATGGCTACACCTTC
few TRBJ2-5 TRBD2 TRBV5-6 CASSLGTSGVTQYF TGTGCCAGCAGCCTCGGGACTAGCGGGGTTACCCAGTACTTC
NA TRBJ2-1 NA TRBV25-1 CASSELRGSYNEQFF TGTGCCAGCAGTGAATTGAGGGGGAGCTACAATGAGCAGTTCTTC
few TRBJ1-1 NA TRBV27 CASSLYRENTEAFF TGTGCCAGCAGTTTATACAGGGAGAACACTGAAGCTTTCTTT
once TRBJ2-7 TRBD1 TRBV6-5 CASSERTGWYEQYF TGTGCCAGCAGTGAGCGGACAGGGTGGTACGAGCAGTACTTC
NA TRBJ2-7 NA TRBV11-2 CASSPQQGTYEQYF TGTGCCAGCAGCCCGCAGCAGGGTACCTATGAGCAGTACTTC
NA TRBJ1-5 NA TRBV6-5 CASSPGLVQPQHF TGTGCCAGCAGCCCAGGGTTAGTTCAGCCCCAGCATTTT
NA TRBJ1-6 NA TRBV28 CASSLGRFRNSPLHF TGTGCCAGCAGTTTGGGGAGGTTCCGTAATTCACCCCTCCACTTT
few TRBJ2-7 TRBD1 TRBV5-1 CASTTWTGINEQYF TGCGCCAGCACCACTTGGACAGGGATCAACGAGCAGTACTTC
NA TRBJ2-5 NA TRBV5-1 CASSLEVYGLGETQYF TGCGCCAGCAGCTTGGAAGTATATGGACTTGGGGAGACCCAGTACTTC
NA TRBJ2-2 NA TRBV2 CASKDRWTSGELFF TGTGCCAGCAAAGACAGGTGGACGAGCGGGGAGCTGTTTTTT
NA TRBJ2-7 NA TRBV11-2 CASSLTGTLRSVYF TGTGCCAGCAGCTTAACCGGGACTCTTCGGTCCGTATACTTC
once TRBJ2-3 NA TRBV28 CASSLYTGGWTDTQYF TGTGCCAGCAGTTTATATACGGGGGGCTGGACAGATACGCAGTATTTT
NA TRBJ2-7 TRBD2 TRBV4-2 CASSQEALPGRAHEQYF TGTGCCAGCAGCCAAGAGGCTCTTCCCGGGAGGGCCCACGAGCAGTACTTC
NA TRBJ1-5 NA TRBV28 CASRLSNSNQPQHF TGTGCTTCACGACTGAGTAATAGCAATCAGCCCCAGCATTTT
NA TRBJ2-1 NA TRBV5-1 CASSFGSGDNEQFF TGCGCCAGCAGCTTCGGTAGCGGAGACAATGAGCAGTTCTTC
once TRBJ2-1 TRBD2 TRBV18 CASSPRVAGDNEQFF TGTGCCAGCTCACCACGGGTAGCGGGAGATAATGAGCAGTTCTTC
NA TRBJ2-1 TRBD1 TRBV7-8 CASRLPGTGVNEQFF TGTGCCAGCAGACTCCCCGGGACAGGGGTGAATGAGCAGTTCTTC
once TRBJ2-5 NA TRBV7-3 CASRNGGERETQYF TGTGCCAGCAGGAATGGAGGGGAGAGAGAGACCCAGTACTTC
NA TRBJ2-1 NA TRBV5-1 CASSLPGVPYNEQFF TGCGCCAGCAGCTTGCCCGGGGTCCCCTACAATGAGCAGTTCTTC
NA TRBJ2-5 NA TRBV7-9 CASSSRLERGTQYF TGTGCCAGCAGCTCTAGACTAGAACGTGGGACCCAGTACTTC
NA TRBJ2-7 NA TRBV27 CASSLGGADEQYF TGTGCCAGCAGTTTAGGGGGGGCCGACGAGCAGTACTTC
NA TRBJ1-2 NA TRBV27 CASSLRGAYGYTF TGTGCCAGCAGTCTCAGGGGAGCCTATGGCTACACCTTC
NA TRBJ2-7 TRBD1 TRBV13 CASSTYRGTYEQYF TGTGCCAGCAGCACCTACAGGGGAACCTACGAGCAGTACTTC
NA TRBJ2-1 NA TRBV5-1 CASSLGRENNEQFF TGCGCCAGCAGCTTGGGACGGGAGAACAATGAGCAGTTCTTC
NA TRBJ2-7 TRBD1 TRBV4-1 CASSSKDRVLDEQYF TGCGCCAGCAGCTCGAAGGACAGGGTTCTGGACGAGCAGTACTTC
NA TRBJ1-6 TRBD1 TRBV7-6 CASSLVDRANSPLHF TGTGCCAGCAGCTTAGTCGACAGGGCTAATTCACCCCTCCACTTT
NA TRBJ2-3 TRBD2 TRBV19 CASSEWGLNTDTQYF TGTGCCAGTAGTGAATGGGGACTAAATACAGATACGCAGTATTTT
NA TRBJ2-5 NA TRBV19 CATSSGLQETQYF TGTGCCACATCCTCGGGACTTCAAGAGACCCAGTACTTC
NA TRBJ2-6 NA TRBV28 CASRKTGANVLTF TGTGCCAGCCGTAAAACTGGGGCCAACGTCCTGACTTTC
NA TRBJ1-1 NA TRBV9 CASSVGEGLLNTEAFF TGTGCCAGCAGCGTAGGAGAAGGACTTTTGAACACTGAAGCTTTCTTT
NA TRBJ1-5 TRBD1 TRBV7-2 CASSQDRVNQPQHF TGTGCCAGCAGCCAGGACAGGGTAAATCAGCCCCAGCATTTT
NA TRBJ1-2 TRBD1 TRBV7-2 CASSSPDRGLYTF TGTGCCAGCAGCTCCCCGGACAGGGGTTTATACACCTTC